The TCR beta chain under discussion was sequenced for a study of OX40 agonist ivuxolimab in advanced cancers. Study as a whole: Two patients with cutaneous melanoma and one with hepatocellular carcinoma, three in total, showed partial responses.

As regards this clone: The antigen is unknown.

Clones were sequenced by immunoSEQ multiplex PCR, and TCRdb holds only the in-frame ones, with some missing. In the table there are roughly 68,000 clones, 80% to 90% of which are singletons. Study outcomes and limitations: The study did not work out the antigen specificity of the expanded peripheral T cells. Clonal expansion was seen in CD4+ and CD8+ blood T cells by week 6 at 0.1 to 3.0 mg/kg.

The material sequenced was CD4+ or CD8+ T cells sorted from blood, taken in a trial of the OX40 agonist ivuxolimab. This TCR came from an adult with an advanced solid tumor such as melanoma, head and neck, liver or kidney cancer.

CDR3 nucleotides: TGTGCCAGCAGTCCCCCTATTAGCCCCGGCGAGCAGTACTTC. Translated, it gives CASSPPISPGEQYF. V gene TRBV28 combines with J gene TRBJ2-7; D not certain. The CDR3 covers 14 residues. Germline lookup yields CDR1 MDHEN and CDR2 SYDVKM. The V gene lost 5 bases and the J gene lost 6 bases, with 17 bases spanning the gap.